Detailed here is one T cell receptor beta chain. These data come from a study of OX40 agonist ivuxolimab in advanced cancers. Across the study: Enrolled patients in dose escalation had cancers that were hepatocellular carcinoma, melanoma, renal cell or head and neck cancer. Three patients had partial responses: one hepatocellular carcinoma, two cutaneous melanoma.

Measured with immunoSEQ multiplex PCR; TCRdb has only the in-frame clones, and not every one. The sample includes tens of thousands of clones, roughly 82% of them seen just once. Germline V lookup: CDR1 MNHNS, CDR2 SASEGT. V lost 5 bases and J 3 bases, leaving 17 bases between the germline ends. This CDR3 is built from 15 residues. This clonotype was obtained from an adult with an advanced solid tumor such as melanoma, head and neck, liver or kidney cancer. The source was CD4+ or CD8+ T cells sorted from blood, collected in a trial of the OX40 agonist ivuxolimab. The chain employs TRBV6-1 and TRBJ2-7, with D perhaps being TRBD1 or TRBD2 (5 bases each). CDR3 sequence reads: CASSTRRDALYEQYF. The CDR3 DNA reads TGTGCCAGCAGTACACGCCGGGACGCCCTCTACGAGCAGTACTTC.